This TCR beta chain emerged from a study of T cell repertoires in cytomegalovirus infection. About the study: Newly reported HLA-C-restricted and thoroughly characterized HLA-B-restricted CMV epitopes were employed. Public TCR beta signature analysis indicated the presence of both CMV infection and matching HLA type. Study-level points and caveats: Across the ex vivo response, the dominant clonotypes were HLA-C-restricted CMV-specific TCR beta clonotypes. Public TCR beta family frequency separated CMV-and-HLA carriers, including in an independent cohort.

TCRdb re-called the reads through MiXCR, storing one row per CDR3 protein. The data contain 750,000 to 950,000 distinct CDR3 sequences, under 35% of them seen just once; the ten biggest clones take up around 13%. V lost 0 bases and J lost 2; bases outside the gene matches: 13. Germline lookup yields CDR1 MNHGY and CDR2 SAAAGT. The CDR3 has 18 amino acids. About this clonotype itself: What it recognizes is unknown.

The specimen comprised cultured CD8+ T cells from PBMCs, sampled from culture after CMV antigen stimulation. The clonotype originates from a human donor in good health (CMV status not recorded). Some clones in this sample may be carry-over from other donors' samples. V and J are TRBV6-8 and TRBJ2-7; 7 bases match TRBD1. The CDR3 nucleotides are TGTGCCAGCAGTTACTCCCTAAATAGGGGGCCCAAAGCCTACGAGCAGTACTTC. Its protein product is CASSYSLNRGPKAYEQYF.